Reported below is one TCR beta chain. After extraction with the RNeasy kit, about 0.5 to 1 ug of the RNA was reverse transcribed using random hexamers. MiXCR, applied by TCRdb to the immunoSEQ multiplex PCR reads, yields one record per CDR3 protein. The sample holds 100,000 or so distinct CDR3 sequences, about 95% seen once. The V gene lost 3 bases and the J gene lost 2 bases, with 8 bases spanning the gap. The CDR3 has 13 amino acids. Germline CDR1 LGHDT, CDR2 YNNKEL (reference sequence). The data stem from a study of CD8 T cells in Susac syndrome. This TCR derives from a human donor with Susac syndrome. The V gene is TRBV3-1, the J gene TRBJ2-7; tentatively, D is TRBD1 or TRBD2 (5 bases each). The sample comprised CD8+ T cells from PBMCs. In DNA form, the CDR3 reads TGTGCCAGCAGCCACGGGGCCACCTACGAGCAGTACTTC. It is translated as CASSHGATYEQYF.